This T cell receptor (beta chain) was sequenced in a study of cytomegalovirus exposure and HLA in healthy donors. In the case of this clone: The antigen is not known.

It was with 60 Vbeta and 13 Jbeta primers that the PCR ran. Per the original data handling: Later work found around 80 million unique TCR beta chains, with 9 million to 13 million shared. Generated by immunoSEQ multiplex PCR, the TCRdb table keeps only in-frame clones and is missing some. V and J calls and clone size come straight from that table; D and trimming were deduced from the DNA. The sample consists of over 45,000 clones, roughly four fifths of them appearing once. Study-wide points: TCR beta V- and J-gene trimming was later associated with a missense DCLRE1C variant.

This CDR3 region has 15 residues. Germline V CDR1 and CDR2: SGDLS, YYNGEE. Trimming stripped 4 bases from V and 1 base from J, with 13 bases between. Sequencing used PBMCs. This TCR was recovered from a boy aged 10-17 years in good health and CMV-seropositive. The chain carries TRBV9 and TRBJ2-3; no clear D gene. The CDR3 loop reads CASSRHTDGTDTQYF. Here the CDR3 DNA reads TGTGCCAGCAGCCGACATACTGACGGCACAGATACGCAGTATTTT.